The 7 T cell receptor beta chains presented below share a single source sample, sequenced in a study of T cells in Graves' hyperthyroidism and ophthalmopathy. Authors of the study amplified TCR beta CDR3 regions from RNA transcripts. HTBI primers drove first-round RT-PCR of the TCR CDR3. TCRdb used MiXCR to reprocess the multiplex PCR reads, holding one entry per CDR3 protein. This table holds over 350,000 distinct CDR3 sequences, under 15% found once. The material sequenced was blood. The receptor source for this set is a man aged 18 to 35 with Graves' ophthalmopathy.

This clonotype has a count of ten or more. CDR3 bases: TGTGCCAGCAGCTGGGGGACAGTCGGTTTCACAGATACGCAGTATTTT. Translation: CASSWGTVGFTDTQYF. The genes are TRBV11-2 and TRBJ2-3; TRBD1 matches at 7 bases. This CDR3 is built from 16 residues. V trimming: 4 bases; J trimming: 2 bases; junction bases outside the gene matches: 9. CDR1 and CDR2 from the germline V gene are SGHAT and FQNNGV.

The rearrangement uses TRBV13 and TRBJ2-6, with 7 bases matching TRBD2. V dropped 5 bases and J dropped 0; count of bases not matched to a gene: 7. This CDR3 has 17 amino acids. Germline loops: CDR1 PRHDT, CDR2 FYEKMQ (reference sequence). The CDR3 nucleotides read TGTGCCAGCAGCGGTCCGGGGGGAAGCTCTGGGGCCAACGTCCTGACTTTC. Protein sequence: CASSGPGGSSGANVLTF.

This clonotype appeared many times. This chain uses TRBV19 with TRBJ2-3, with a possible D match to TRBD2 (6 bases). Germline V CDR1 and CDR2: LNHDA, SQIVND (reference sequence). The ends were cut back, 3 bases at V and 4 bases at J, with 11 bases in the middle. This CDR3 is built from 14 residues. The CDR3 protein is CASSIAGLSDTQYF. The CDR3 bases are TGTGCCAGTAGTATTGCGGGACTTTCAGATACGCAGTATTTT.

As for this clonotype: A clone one base away is much larger, so this may be a read error. V is TRBV29-1 and J is TRBJ1-2; a possible D gene is TRBD1 (5 bases). CDR3 size: 12 residues. Germline CDR1 is SQVTM and CDR2 is ANQGSEA. Between the trimmed V and J ends, which lost 4 bases and 2 bases, there was a span of 8 bases. CDR3 sequence reads: CSVGDENYGYTF. CDR3 sequence (DNA): TGCAGCGTTGGGGACGAGAACTATGGCTACACCTTC.

The rearrangement joins TRBV6-9 to TRBJ1-4; TRBD1 aligns across 8 bases. CDR1 is MNHGY, CDR2 SVAAGI, per germline. The CDR3 spans 14 residues. V was pared by 3 bases and J by 11 bases, with 8 bases of the junction left unmatched. This chain's CDR3 is CASSYLRTGTKLFF. The CDR3 nucleotides are TGTGCCAGCAGTTACTTAAGGACAGGGACCAAACTGTTTTTT.

Ten or more counts support this clonotype. The chain employs TRBV12-3 or TRBV12-4 and TRBJ2-7; the D is unclear. This CDR3 has 13 amino acids. V was clipped by 6 bases and J by 0 bases, with 9 bases between them. In DNA form, the CDR3 reads TGTGCCAGCAGCCCCCGGGCCTCCTACGAGCAGTACTTC. Translated, it gives CASSPRASYEQYF.

In this sample, this clonotype turned up a few times. The chain has TRBV7-9 and TRBJ1-6, with 10 bases that match TRBD1. Germline V CDR1 and CDR2: SEHNR, FQNEAQ (reference sequence). The CDR3 is 15 residues long. The trim removed 6 bases at V and 8 bases at J, leaving 7 bases unmatched. The CDR3 sequence: CASRATGGRDSPLHF. In DNA, the CDR3 is TGTGCCAGCAGGGCGACAGGGGGCAGGGATTCACCCCTCCACTTT.